This passage covers 30 T cell receptor beta chains from one sample sequenced in a study of cytomegalovirus exposure and HLA in healthy donors. PCR involved 60 Vbeta and 13 Jbeta primers. The method was immunoSEQ multiplex PCR; TCRdb's version includes in-frame clones alone and lacks a portion of them. The table lists about 130,000 clones, over 70% of them singletons, with around 1.5% in the top ten. The sample consisted of PBMCs. These receptors were taken from a woman aged 18-35 years in good health and CMV-seronegative.

The chain joins TRBV2 to TRBJ1-1; D remains unclear. V was cut by 9 bases and J by 2 bases, with 13 bases left in between. The CDR3 loop spans 13 amino acids. Germline-derived CDR1 and CDR2 are SNHLY and FYNNEI. As DNA, the CDR3 is TGTGCCAGTTGCCGCCAGGAAAACACTGAAGCTTTCTTT. It yields the protein CASCRQENTEAFF. Full variable domain (rest looked up from reference TRBV2 and TRBJ1-1): EPEVTQTPSHQVTQMGQEVILRCVPISNHLYFYWYRQILGQKVEFLVSFYNNEISEKSEIFDDQFSVERPDGSNFTLKIRSTKLEDSAMYFCASCRQENTEAFFGQGTRLTVV.

CDR3 sequence reads: CASSPGGFSYNEQFF. CDR3 DNA: TGCGCCAGCAGCCCAGGGGGTTTCTCCTACAATGAGCAGTTCTTC. This sequence joins TRBV5-1 and TRBJ2-1, with TRBD1 matching over 7 bases. Germline values: CDR1 SGHRS, CDR2 YFSETQ. V shed 4 bases and J 0 bases; nucleotides not matched to a gene: 4. The CDR3 has 15 amino acids.

J is TRBJ1-3 and V is TRBV13, with a weak D call TRBD1 (5 bases). The CDR3 is 13 amino acids. Germline V gives CDR1 PRHDT, CDR2 FYEKMQ (reference sequence). V lost 3 bases and J lost 6, with 9 bases in between. CDR3 nucleotides: TGTGCCAGCAGCTTCAGGGTTGAAAACACCATATATTTT. As protein: CASSFRVENTIYF. Complete variable domain (other parts from reference TRBV13 and TRBJ1-3): AAGVIQSPRHLIKEKRETATLKCYPIPRHDTVYWYQQGPGQDPQFLISFYEKMQSDKGSIPDRFSAQQFSDYHSELNMSSLELGDSALYFCASSFRVENTIYFGEGSWLTVV.

This clone was observed a single time. The gene calls are TRBV29-1 and TRBJ2-1, with 8 bases that match TRBD2. V lost 2 bases, J lost 9 bases, and 12 bases stayed unmatched. Germline V gene lookup returns CDR1 SQVTM and CDR2 ANQGSEA. The CDR3 extends over 15 amino acids. The CDR3 region is CSVELASGRLGEQFF. The CDR3 DNA sequence: TGCAGCGTTGAATTGGCCAGCGGGAGATTGGGTGAGCAGTTCTTC.

The CDR3 is CASSELISSREGVDEQFF. As DNA, the CDR3 is TGTGCCAGCAGTGAGCTAATAAGTTCGCGGGAGGGAGTCGATGAGCAGTTCTTC. The chain employs TRBV6-1 and TRBJ2-1, with 9 bases matching TRBD2. After removal of 3 bases from V and 8 bases from J, the junction contained 17 bases not matched to a gene. The CDR3 is made up of 18 amino acids. Germline V CDR1 and CDR2: MNHNS, SASEGT.

J is TRBJ2-4 and V is TRBV5-1; TRBD2 matches at 9 bases. The trim removed 4 bases at V and 7 bases at J, leaving 15 bases unmatched. The CDR3 extends over 17 amino acids. The germline V gene encodes CDR1 SGHRS and CDR2 YFSETQ. CDR3: CASSLNPGLAEGNIQYF. The DNA for the CDR3 is TGCGCCAGCAGCCTAAACCCGGGACTAGCCGAAGGGAACATTCAGTACTTC.

In its sample, this clone was seen a few times. The J gene is TRBJ1-2, the V gene TRBV18, with TRBD1 matching over 11 bases. CDR1 is KGHSH, CDR2 LQKENI, per germline. The J segment lost 4 bases and the V segment lost 3 bases, leaving 4 bases of the junction unmatched. This CDR3 contains 15 residues. CDR3 amino acids: CASSPPGQGVYGYTF. The CDR3 DNA reads TGTGCCAGCTCACCTCCGGGACAGGGGGTCTATGGCTACACCTTC. Complete variable domain (other parts from reference TRBV18 and TRBJ1-2): NAGVMQNPRHLVRRRGQEARLRCSPMKGHSHVYWYRQLPEEGLKFMVYLQKENIIDESGMPKERFSAEFPKEGPSILRIQQVVRGDSAAYFCASSPPGQGVYGYTFGSGTRLTVV.

This chain uses TRBV10-2 with TRBJ2-7; TRBD1 agrees at 9 bases. CDR3 length: 14 residues. Trimming cost V 8 bases and J 2 bases; bases outside gene matches: 7. CDR1 is WSHSY and CDR2 is SAAADI in the germline V gene. The CDR3 bases are TGCGCCAGCCGATTCGGACAGGGGACCTACGAGCAGTACTTC. Its translation: CASRFGQGTYEQYF.

The chain joins TRBV20-1 to TRBJ1-1, with D possibly TRBD1 on 5 matching bases. V lost 6 bases and J 11 bases, leaving 13 bases between the germline ends. From germline, CDR1 is DFQATT and CDR2 SNEGSKA (reference sequence). CDR3 length equals 10 residues. The CDR3 loop is CSAPGGWAFF. The CDR3 DNA is TGCAGTGCCCCGGGGGGGTGGGCTTTCTTT.

J is TRBJ2-3 and V is TRBV18, with a tentative D call TRBD1 (7 bases). With 4 bases removed from V and 1 base from J, the gap between germline ends came to 9 bases. The germline V gene has CDR1 KGHSH and CDR2 LQKENI. This CDR3 has 14 amino acids. The CDR3: CASSLRGGTDTQYF. In nucleotides, the CDR3 is TGTGCCAGCTCACTCAGGGGGGGCACAGATACGCAGTATTTT.

This clone occurred a few times. This chain links TRBV4-1 with TRBJ2-1; TRBD2 matches 11 bases. V trimming: 8 bases; J trimming: 10 bases; junction bases outside the gene matches: 10. Germline V gives CDR1 MGHRA, CDR2 YSYEKL. This CDR3 contains 14 residues. The CDR3 loop reads CASQTSGISGEQFF. The CDR3, as DNA: TGCGCCAGCCAGACTAGCGGGATATCTGGGGAGCAGTTCTTC.

On this clone itself: Germline and junction disagree at one end, which may indicate a read error. The chain couples TRBV19 to TRBJ1-1; weak D call: TRBD1 (5 bases). Germline CDR1 reads LNHDA; CDR2 reads SQIVND (reference sequence). The CDR3 sequence is 11 residues long. CDR3 protein: CASSTQDNPLF. CDR3 bases: TGTGCCAGTAGTACCCAGGACAACCCCCTCTTT.

The rearrangement links TRBV18 to TRBJ2-5; D possibly corresponds to TRBD1 (5 bases). This CDR3 is built from 15 residues. Trimming took 3 bases from V and 2 from J, leaving 13 bases between them. CDR1 and CDR2 from the germline V gene are KGHSH and LQKENI. The CDR3 reads CASSPLQDKQETQYF. The CDR3 DNA follows: TGTGCCAGCTCACCGCTTCAGGACAAGCAAGAGACCCAGTACTTC.

V is TRBV10-3 and J is TRBJ1-5; D is possibly TRBD1 (6 bases). Trimming cost V 6 bases and J 1 base, with 10 bases left between them. Germline CDR1 and CDR2: ENHRY and SYGVKD. The CDR3 is 14 amino acids. The CDR3 nucleotides are TGTGCCATCAGAGCGGACAGCAGCAATCAGCCCCAGCATTTT. Translation: CAIRADSSNQPQHF.

The chain is built from TRBV5-1 and TRBJ1-3; TRBD1 aligns across 8 bases. J lost 5 bases, V lost 1 base, and 5 bases had no gene match. Germline V gives CDR1 SGHRS, CDR2 YFSETQ. CDR3 length equals 15 residues. The CDR3 sequence is CASSLTGQGRNTIYF. CDR3 nucleotide sequence: TGCGCCAGCAGCTTGACAGGACAGGGTAGAAACACCATATATTTT.

V is TRBV9 and J is TRBJ2-1; 9 bases fit TRBD2. The germline V gene has CDR1 SGDLS and CDR2 YYNGEE. The CDR3 totals 15 residues. V dropped 0 bases and J dropped 8; count of bases not matched to a gene: 6. CDR3 nucleotide sequence: TGTGCCAGCAGCGTAGGTAGCGGGAGAACTGATGAGCAGTTCTTC. The encoded protein is CASSVGSGRTDEQFF.

The chain employs TRBV10-2 and TRBJ1-1; D not certain. V lost 5 bases, J lost 1 base, and 5 bases lay in between. This CDR3 comprises 12 residues. Germline lookup yields CDR1 WSHSY and CDR2 SAAADI. CDR3 region: CASSFQNTEAFF. The CDR3 DNA reads as TGCGCCAGCAGTTTCCAGAACACTGAAGCTTTCTTT.

The gene calls are TRBV18 and TRBJ2-3; D not certain. The CDR3 has 12 amino acids. Trimming left V 1 base short and J 6 bases short, with 5 bases between. The germline V gene encodes CDR1 KGHSH and CDR2 LQKENI. The CDR3 DNA reads as TGTGCCAGCTCACCACGTGAGGATACGCAGTATTTT. It translates to CASSPREDTQYF. Full variable domain (rest looked up from reference TRBV18 and TRBJ2-3): NAGVMQNPRHLVRRRGQEARLRCSPMKGHSHVYWYRQLPEEGLKFMVYLQKENIIDESGMPKERFSAEFPKEGPSILRIQQVVRGDSAAYFCASSPREDTQYFGPGTRLTVL.

The J gene is TRBJ2-3, the V gene TRBV29-1; D perhaps matches TRBD1 (6 bases). From germline, CDR1 is SQVTM and CDR2 ANQGSEA. The CDR3 length is 17 residues. Trimming stripped 4 bases from V and 0 bases from J, with 20 bases between. DNA of the CDR3: TGCAGCGTTGTACGCCCCCGGGACATTACTAGCACAGATACGCAGTATTTT. Translating it yields CSVVRPRDITSTDTQYF.

This rearrangement joins TRBV19 to TRBJ1-1; a weak D match, TRBD1 (5 bases). The CDR3 has 14 residues. The V gene's germline CDR1 is LNHDA and CDR2 SQIVND (reference sequence). The ends were cut back, 3 bases at V and 7 bases at J, with 15 bases in the middle. The CDR3 region is CASSIIGGGDEAFF. CDR3 in DNA: TGTGCCAGTAGTATCATCGGGGGAGGGGATGAAGCTTTCTTT.

The sample holds one count of this clone. The chain is built from TRBV18 and TRBJ2-1; 10 bases are a match to TRBD1. The germline V gene has CDR1 KGHSH and CDR2 LQKENI. This CDR3 contains 12 residues. Trimming removed 3 bases from V and 10 bases from J; junction bases left unmatched: 0. DNA of the CDR3: TGTGCCAGCTCACCGGGACAGGGGGAGCAGTTCTTC. Residues: CASSPGQGEQFF.

The chain carries TRBV7-9 and TRBJ1-2, with unresolved D. Trimming removed 2 bases from V and 4 bases from J, with 14 bases in between. Looked up from germline, CDR1 is SEHNR and CDR2 is FQNEAQ (reference sequence). This CDR3 region has 15 residues. CDR3 coding DNA: TGTGCCAGCAGCTTATCTTGGAGACGGCTCTATGGCTACACCTTC. This encodes CASSLSWRRLYGYTF.

This chain joins TRBV5-1 and TRBJ2-7; 11 nucleotides line up with TRBD2. CDR1 is SGHRS, CDR2 YFSETQ, per germline. J was trimmed by 2 bases and V by 0 bases; bases with no gene match: 4. CDR3 length: 16 amino acids. In DNA, the CDR3 is TGCGCCAGCAGCTTGGACACTAGCGGGAGTACCTACGAGCAGTACTTC. Its translation is CASSLDTSGSTYEQYF.

The chain combines TRBV5-6 with TRBJ2-1; a weak D match, TRBD1 (5 bases). In germline, CDR1 is SGHDT, CDR2 YYEEEE. V was clipped by 4 bases and J by 4 bases, with 9 bases between them. The CDR3 is 13 amino acids. The CDR3 DNA sequence: TGTGCCAGCAGCCCGGACATTTACAATGAGCAGTTCTTC. Protein sequence: CASSPDIYNEQFF.

This chain joins TRBV10-3 and TRBJ2-6; TRBD1 is a possible D gene (6 bases). Trimming shortened V by 4 bases and J by 1 base, and 14 bases separated the two germline ends. The CDR3 is 17 residues long. The V gene's germline CDR1 is ENHRY and CDR2 SYGVKD. CDR3 nucleotides: TGTGCCATCAGTGCCACCGGGACACCGTCTGGGGCCAACGTCCTGACTTTC. The encoded protein is CAISATGTPSGANVLTF.

V and J are TRBV9 and TRBJ2-3, with 11 bases aligning to TRBD2. J gave up 3 bases and V 1 base, and 4 bases lay outside the gene matches. The CDR3 totals 16 residues. Germline V gene sequence: CDR1 SGDLS, CDR2 YYNGEE. The CDR3 sequence: CASSVSTSGSTDTQYF. The CDR3 DNA is TGTGCCAGCAGCGTATCCACTAGCGGGAGTACAGATACGCAGTATTTT.

The J gene is TRBJ2-7, the V gene TRBV7-9; 11 bases are shared with TRBD1. The CDR3 totals 14 residues. Per germline, CDR1 SEHNR and CDR2 FQNEAQ (reference sequence). With 4 bases clipped from V and 5 bases from J, the junction kept 4 bases outside the gene matches. In DNA form, the CDR3 reads TGTGCCAGCAGCTCGGGACAGGGGGTCCACGAGCAGTACTTC. As protein: CASSSGQGVHEQYF.

The chain is built from TRBV5-4 and TRBJ1-2; D possibly corresponds to TRBD1 (5 bases). In germline, CDR1 is SGHNT, CDR2 YYREEE (reference sequence). The CDR3 loop spans 17 amino acids. V was clipped by 0 bases and J by 8 bases, with 23 bases between them. The CDR3 spells CASSLGPAGLLSEGYTF. The CDR3 coding sequence is TGTGCCAGCAGCTTGGGGCCCGCGGGACTCCTTTCGGAAGGCTACACCTTC.

The genes are TRBV15 and TRBJ1-3; maybe TRBD1 (5 bases). Germline-derived CDR1 and CDR2 are LNHNV and YYDKDF (reference sequence). V dropped 5 bases and J dropped 3 bases, with 8 bases sitting between them. CDR3 size: 13 residues. DNA for the CDR3: TGTGCCACCAGCCCAGGGATTGGAAACACCATATATTTT. Residues: CATSPGIGNTIYF.

The chain recombines TRBV6-5 with TRBJ2-1; D perhaps matches TRBD2 (5 bases). The CDR3 is 14 amino acids. The germline V and J ends were trimmed by 0 bases and 3 bases, with 6 bases remaining between them. CDR1 and CDR2 from the germline V gene are MNHEY and SVGAGI. The CDR3 loop reads CASSYSGNYNEQFF. The CDR3 nucleotides are TGTGCCAGCAGTTACTCCGGGAACTACAATGAGCAGTTCTTC.